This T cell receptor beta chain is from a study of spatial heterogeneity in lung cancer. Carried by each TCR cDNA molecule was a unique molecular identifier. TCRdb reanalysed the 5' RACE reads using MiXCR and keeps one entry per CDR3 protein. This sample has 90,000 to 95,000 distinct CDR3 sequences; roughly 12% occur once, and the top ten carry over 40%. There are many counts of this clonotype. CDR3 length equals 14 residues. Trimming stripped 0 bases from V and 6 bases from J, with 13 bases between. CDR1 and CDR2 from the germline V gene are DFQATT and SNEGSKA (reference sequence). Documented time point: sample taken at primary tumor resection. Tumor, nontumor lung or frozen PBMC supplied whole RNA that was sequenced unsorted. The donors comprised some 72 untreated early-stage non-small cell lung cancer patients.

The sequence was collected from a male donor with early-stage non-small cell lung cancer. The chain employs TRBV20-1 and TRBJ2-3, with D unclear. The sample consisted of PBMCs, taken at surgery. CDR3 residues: CSARDANSADTQYF. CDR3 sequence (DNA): TGCAGTGCTAGAGATGCCAACAGTGCGGATACGCAGTATTTT.